This T cell receptor beta chain was captured by sequencing in a study of CD8+ T cells in alopecia areata. RNA extraction and reverse transcription yielded cDNA as sequencing template. The assay was immunoSEQ multiplex PCR, and TCRdb's table has in-frame clones only and misses some. This sample has about 82,000 clones; just over 50% occur once, and the top ten carry 5.5% to 6.5%. The CDR3 is 14 residues long. V was pared by 3 bases and J by 2 bases, with 12 bases between. Germline loops: CDR1 SGHDT, CDR2 YYEEEE. The chain has TRBV5-6 and TRBJ2-7, with D tentatively TRBD2 (6 bases). The receptor was derived from a human donor with alopecia areata. The specimen was NKG2D-high CD8+ T cells sorted from blood. The CDR3 DNA is TGTGCCAGCAGCTACGGGACTGGCACCTACGAGCAGTACTTC. Translating it yields CASSYGTGTYEQYF. Together with reference TRBV5-6 and TRBJ2-7, the CDR3 gives the full variable domain: DAGVTQSPTHLIKTRGQQVTLRCSPKSGHDTVSWYQQALGQGPQFIFQYYEEEERQRGNFPDRFSGHQFPNYSSELNVNALLLGDSALYLCASSYGTGTYEQYFGPGTRLTVT.